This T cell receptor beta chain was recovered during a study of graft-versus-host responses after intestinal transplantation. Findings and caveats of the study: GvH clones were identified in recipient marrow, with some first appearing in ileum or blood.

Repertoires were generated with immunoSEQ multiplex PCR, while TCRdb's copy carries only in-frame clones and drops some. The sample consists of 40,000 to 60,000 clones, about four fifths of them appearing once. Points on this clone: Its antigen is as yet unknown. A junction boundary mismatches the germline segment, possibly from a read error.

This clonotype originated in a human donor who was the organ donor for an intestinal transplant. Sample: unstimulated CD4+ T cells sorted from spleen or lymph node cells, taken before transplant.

The CDR3 loop reads CASSLGTPGF. CDR3 sequence (DNA): TGTGCCAGCAGTTTAGGTACACCCGGCTTT. The V and J genes are TRBV27 and TRBJ1-1; D is ambiguous. Germline CDR1 MNHEY, CDR2 SMNVEV (reference sequence). CDR3 length equals 10 residues.